This record concerns one T cell receptor beta chain sequence. The antigen is undetermined. CDR1 MDHEN and CDR2 SYDVKM come from the germline V gene. This CDR3 has 13 amino acids. V was clipped by 4 bases and J by 6 bases, with 13 bases between them. The data were taken from a study of OX40 agonist ivuxolimab in advanced cancers. Here immunoSEQ multiplex PCR was the method, and the copy in TCRdb shows in-frame clones only, minus some. The data show tens of thousands of clones, with 83% seen just once and about 3.1% held by the top ten. General study points: At doses 0.1 to 3.0 mg/kg, CD4+ and CD8+ clones expanded.

The sequencing used CD4+ or CD8+ T cells sorted from blood, collected in a trial of the OX40 agonist ivuxolimab. The chain recombines TRBV28 with TRBJ2-7, with a possible D match to TRBD2 (6 bases). This TCR was recovered from an adult with an advanced solid tumor such as melanoma, head and neck, liver or kidney cancer. The CDR3 sequence is CASSSGTPGEQYF. The CDR3 coding sequence is TGTGCCAGCAGTTCCGGGACTCCTGGCGAGCAGTACTTC. The full variable domain, completed using reference TRBV28 and TRBJ2-7, is DVKVTQSSRYLVKRTGEKVFLECVQDMDHENMFWYRQDPGLGLRLIYFSYDVKMKEKGDIPEGYSVSREKKERFSLILESASTNQTSMYLCASSSGTPGEQYFGPGTRLTVT.